Included here is one TCR beta chain sequence, with context. Sequencing was performed with immunoSEQ multiplex PCR; in TCRdb, only in-frame clones are kept and a portion is missing. Among 100,000 to 150,000 clones listed, more than 75% were seen once. These data belong to a study of T cell responses to AZD1222 COVID-19 vaccine. The source of this sequence is an adult who received the AZD1222 COVID-19 vaccine. Sequenced material: peripheral blood, taken 28 days after the second AZD1222 dose.

The CDR3 nucleotides are TGTGCCAGCAGTTGGACAGGCGTGGACATTCAGTACTTC. Translated, it gives CASSWTGVDIQYF. The rearrangement links TRBV28 to TRBJ2-4; 7 bases agree with TRBD1. The V gene's germline CDR1 is MDHEN and CDR2 SYDVKM. The CDR3 contains 13 residues. The V gene end was trimmed by 4 bases and the J gene end by 8 bases; junction bases not matched to a gene: 5.